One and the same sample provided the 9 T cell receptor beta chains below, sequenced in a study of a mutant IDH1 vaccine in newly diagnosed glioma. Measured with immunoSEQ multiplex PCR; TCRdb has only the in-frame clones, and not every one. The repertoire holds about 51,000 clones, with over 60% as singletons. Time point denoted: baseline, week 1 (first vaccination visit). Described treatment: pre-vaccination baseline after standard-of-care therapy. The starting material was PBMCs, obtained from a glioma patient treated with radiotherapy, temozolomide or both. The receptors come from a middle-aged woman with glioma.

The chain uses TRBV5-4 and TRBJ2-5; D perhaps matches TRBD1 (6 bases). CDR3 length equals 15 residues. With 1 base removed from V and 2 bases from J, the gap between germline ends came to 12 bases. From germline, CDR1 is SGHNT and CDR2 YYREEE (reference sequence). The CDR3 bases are TGTGCCAGCAGCTTGAGTGGGGGCCCACAAGAGACCCAGTACTTC. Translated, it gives CASSLSGGPQETQYF.

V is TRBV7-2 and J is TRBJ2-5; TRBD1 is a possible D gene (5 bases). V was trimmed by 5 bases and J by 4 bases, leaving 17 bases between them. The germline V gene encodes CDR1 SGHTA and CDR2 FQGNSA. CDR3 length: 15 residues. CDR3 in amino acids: CASSPPEQDRETQYF. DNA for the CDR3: TGTGCCAGCAGCCCCCCAGAACAGGATAGAGAGACCCAGTACTTC.

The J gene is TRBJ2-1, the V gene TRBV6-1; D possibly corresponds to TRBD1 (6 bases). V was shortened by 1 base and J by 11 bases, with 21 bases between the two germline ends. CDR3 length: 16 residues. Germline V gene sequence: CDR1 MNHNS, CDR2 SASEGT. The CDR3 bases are TGTGCCAGCAGTGAAGGTCCAGGGGTCCGAGTAGCGAAGCAGTTCTTC. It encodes CASSEGPGVRVAKQFF.

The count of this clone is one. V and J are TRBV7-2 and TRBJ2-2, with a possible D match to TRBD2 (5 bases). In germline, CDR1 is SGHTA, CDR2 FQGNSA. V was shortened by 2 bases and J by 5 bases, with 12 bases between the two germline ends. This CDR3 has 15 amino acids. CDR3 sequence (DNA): TGTGCCAGCAGCTTAAGGCCTCGGGGAACCGGGGAGCTGTTTTTT. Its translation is CASSLRPRGTGELFF. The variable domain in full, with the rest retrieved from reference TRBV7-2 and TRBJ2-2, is GAGVSQSPSNKVTEKGKDVELRCDPISGHTALYWYRQSLGQGLEFLIYFQGNSAPDKSGLPSDRFSAERTGGSVSTLTIQRTQQEDSAVYLCASSLRPRGTGELFFGEGSRLTVL.

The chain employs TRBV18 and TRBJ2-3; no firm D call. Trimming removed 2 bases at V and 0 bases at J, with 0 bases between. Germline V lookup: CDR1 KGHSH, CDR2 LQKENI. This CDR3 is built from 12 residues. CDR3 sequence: CASSPSTDTQYF. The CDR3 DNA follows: TGTGCCAGCTCACCAAGCACAGATACGCAGTATTTT.

This CDR3 is CASSFLGTSYNEQFF. The CDR3 region has the DNA TGTGCCAGCAGTTTTTTAGGGACAAGCTACAATGAGCAGTTCTTC. The chain uses TRBV6-5 and TRBJ2-1; D may be TRBD1 (6 bases). The V end lost 4 bases, the J end lost 3 bases, and 13 bases lay between the germline ends. The CDR3 runs 15 residues. Germline V gene data show CDR1 as MNHEY and CDR2 as SVGAGI.

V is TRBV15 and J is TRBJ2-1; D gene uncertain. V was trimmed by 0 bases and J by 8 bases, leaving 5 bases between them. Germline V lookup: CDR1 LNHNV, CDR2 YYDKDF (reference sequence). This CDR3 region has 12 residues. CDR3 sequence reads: CATSRDTHEQFF. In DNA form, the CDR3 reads TGTGCCACCAGCAGAGACACCCATGAGCAGTTCTTC.

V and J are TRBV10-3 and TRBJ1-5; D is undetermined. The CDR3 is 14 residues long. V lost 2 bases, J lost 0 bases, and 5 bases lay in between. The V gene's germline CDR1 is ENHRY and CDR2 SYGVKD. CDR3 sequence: CAISEEVSNQPQHF. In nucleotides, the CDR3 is TGTGCCATCAGTGAGGAGGTTAGCAATCAGCCCCAGCATTTT.

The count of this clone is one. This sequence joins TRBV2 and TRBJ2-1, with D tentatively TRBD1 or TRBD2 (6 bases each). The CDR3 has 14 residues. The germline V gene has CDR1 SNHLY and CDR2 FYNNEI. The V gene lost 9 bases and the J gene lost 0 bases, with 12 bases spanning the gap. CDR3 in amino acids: CARGGTSSYNEQFF. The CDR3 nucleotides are TGTGCCAGAGGGGGGACGAGCTCCTACAATGAGCAGTTCTTC.